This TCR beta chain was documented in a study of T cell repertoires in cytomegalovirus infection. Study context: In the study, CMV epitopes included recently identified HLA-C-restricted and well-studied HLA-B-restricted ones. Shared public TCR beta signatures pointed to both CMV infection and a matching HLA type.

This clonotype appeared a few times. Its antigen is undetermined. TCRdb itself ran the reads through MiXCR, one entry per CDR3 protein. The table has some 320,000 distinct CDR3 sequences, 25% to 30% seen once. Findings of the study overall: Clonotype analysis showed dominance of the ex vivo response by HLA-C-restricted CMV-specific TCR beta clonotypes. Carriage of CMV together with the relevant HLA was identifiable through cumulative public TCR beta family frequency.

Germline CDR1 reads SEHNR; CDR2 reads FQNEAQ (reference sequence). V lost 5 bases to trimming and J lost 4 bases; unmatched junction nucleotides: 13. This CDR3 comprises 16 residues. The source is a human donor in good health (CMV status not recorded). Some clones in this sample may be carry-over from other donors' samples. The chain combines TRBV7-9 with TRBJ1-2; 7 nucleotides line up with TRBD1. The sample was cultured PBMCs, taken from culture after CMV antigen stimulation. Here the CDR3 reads CASSALPGQKPYGYTF. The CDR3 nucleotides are TGTGCCAGCAGCGCTCTCCCGGGACAGAAACCCTATGGCTACACCTTC.